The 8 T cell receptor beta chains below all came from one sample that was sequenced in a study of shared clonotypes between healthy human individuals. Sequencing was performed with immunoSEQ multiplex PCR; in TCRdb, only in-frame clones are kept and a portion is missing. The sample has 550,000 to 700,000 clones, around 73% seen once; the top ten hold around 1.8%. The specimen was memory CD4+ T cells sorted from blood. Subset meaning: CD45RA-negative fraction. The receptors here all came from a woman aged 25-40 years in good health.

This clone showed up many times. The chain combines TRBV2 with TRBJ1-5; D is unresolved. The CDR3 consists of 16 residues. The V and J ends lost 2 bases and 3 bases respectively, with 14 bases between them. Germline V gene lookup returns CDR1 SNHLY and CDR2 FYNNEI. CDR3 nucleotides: TGTGCCAGCAGTGAAAGTTCCCCCCGGAACAATCAGCCCCAGCATTTT. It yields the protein CASSESSPRNNQPQHF.

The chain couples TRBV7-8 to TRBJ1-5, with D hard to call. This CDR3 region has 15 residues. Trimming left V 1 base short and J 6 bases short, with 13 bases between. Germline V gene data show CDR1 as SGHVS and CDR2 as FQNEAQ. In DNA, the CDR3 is TGTGCCAGCAGCTTAGAATTTAGCGCATCTCAGCCCCAGCATTTT. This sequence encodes CASSLEFSASQPQHF.

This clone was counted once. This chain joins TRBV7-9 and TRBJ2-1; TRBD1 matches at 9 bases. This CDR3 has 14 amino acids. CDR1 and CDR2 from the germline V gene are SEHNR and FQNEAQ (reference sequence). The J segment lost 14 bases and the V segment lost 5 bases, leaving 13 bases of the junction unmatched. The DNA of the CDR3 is TGTGCCAGCAGCCCCATAATACCCAGACAGGGGGAGTTCTTC. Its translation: CASSPIIPRQGEFF.

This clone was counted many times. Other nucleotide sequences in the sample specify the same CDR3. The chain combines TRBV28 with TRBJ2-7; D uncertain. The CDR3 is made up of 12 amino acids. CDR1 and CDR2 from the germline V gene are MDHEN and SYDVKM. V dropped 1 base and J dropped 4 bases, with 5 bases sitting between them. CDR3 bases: TGTGCCAGCAGTTTATCGGCTTACGAGCAGTACTTC. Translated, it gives CASSLSAYEQYF. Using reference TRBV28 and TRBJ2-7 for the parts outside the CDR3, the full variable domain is DVKVTQSSRYLVKRTGEKVFLECVQDMDHENMFWYRQDPGLGLRLIYFSYDVKMKEKGDIPEGYSVSREKKERFSLILESASTNQTSMYLCASSLSAYEQYFGPGTRLTVT.

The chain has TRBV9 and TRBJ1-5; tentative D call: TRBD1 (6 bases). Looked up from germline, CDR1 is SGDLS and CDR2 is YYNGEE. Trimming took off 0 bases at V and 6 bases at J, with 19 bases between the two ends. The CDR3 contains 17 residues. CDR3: CASSVETGPAPVQPQHF. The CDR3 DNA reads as TGTGCCAGCAGCGTAGAGACAGGCCCCGCGCCGGTTCAGCCCCAGCATTTT.

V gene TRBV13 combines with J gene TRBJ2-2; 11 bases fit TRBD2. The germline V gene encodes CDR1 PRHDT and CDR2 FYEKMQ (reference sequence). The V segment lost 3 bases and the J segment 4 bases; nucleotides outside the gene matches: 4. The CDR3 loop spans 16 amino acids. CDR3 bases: TGTGCCAGCAGCTTTCGGACTAGCGGGTTCACCGGGGAGCTGTTTTTT. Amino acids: CASSFRTSGFTGELFF.

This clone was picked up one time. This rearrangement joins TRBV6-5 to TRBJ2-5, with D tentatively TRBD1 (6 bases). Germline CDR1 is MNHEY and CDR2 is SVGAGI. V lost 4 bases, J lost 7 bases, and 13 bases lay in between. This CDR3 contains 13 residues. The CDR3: CASSSGTHRTQYF. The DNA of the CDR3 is TGTGCCAGCAGTTCTGGGACACACAGGACCCAGTACTTC.

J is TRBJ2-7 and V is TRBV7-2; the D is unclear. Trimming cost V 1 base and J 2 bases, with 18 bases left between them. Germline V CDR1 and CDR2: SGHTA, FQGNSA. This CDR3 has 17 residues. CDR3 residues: CASSLVMSAERAYEQYF. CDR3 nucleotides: TGTGCCAGCAGCTTAGTGATGTCGGCAGAAAGGGCCTACGAGCAGTACTTC.